Below are 19 T cell receptor beta chains sequenced from a single sample in a study of T cell responses to AZD1222 COVID-19 vaccine. Data came from immunoSEQ multiplex PCR; TCRdb stores just in-frame clones and leaves some out. The table records 110,000 to 150,000 clones, approximately 92% of them present only once. Sequencing used peripheral blood, obtained on day 0 of AZD1222 vaccination. These receptors were collected from an adult in good health.

The rearrangement joins TRBV5-1 to TRBJ1-6; D ambiguous. Deletions cut 4 bases from V and 8 bases from J, with 10 bases between. This CDR3 has 13 amino acids. CDR1 SGHRS and CDR2 YFSETQ come from the germline V gene. CDR3 residues: CASSALMDSPLHF. The CDR3 DNA follows: TGCGCCAGCAGCGCGCTCATGGATTCACCCCTCCACTTT. The entire variable domain, with the rest obtained from reference TRBV5-1 and TRBJ1-6, is as follows: KAGVTQTPRYLIKTRGQQVTLSCSPISGHRSVSWYQQTPGQGLQFLFEYFSETQRNKGNFPGRFSGRQFSNSRSEMNVSTLELGDSALYLCASSALMDSPLHFGNGTRLTVT.

V and J are TRBV4-1 and TRBJ2-3; D remains unclear. Germline V CDR1 and CDR2: MGHRA, YSYEKL. Trimming stripped 1 base from V and 2 bases from J, with 10 bases between. The CDR3 has 15 residues. The DNA for the CDR3 is TGCGCCAGCAGCCAAGGAACTAAATTCACAGATACGCAGTATTTT. Translation: CASSQGTKFTDTQYF.

V and J are TRBV15 and TRBJ2-5, with 7 bases identical to TRBD2. V trimming: 1 base; J trimming: 4 bases; junction bases outside the gene matches: 9. This CDR3 spans 16 amino acids. CDR1 is LNHNV, CDR2 YYDKDF, per germline (reference sequence). The CDR3 nucleotides are TGTGCCACCAGCAGAGTAGCGGGTATTAAAGGAGAGACCCAGTACTTC. Translation gives CATSRVAGIKGETQYF.

The J gene is TRBJ1-1, the V gene TRBV29-1, with D unclear. The CDR3 sequence is 11 residues long. Germline CDR1 is SQVTM and CDR2 is ANQGSEA. The V gene lost 4 bases and the J gene lost 1 base, with 4 bases spanning the gap. CDR3 bases: TGCAGCGTTGCATGGAACACTGAAGCTTTCTTT. Translated: CSVAWNTEAFF.

This chain connects TRBV7-6 to TRBJ2-3, with a weak D call TRBD1 (6 bases). With 2 bases removed from V and 2 bases from J, the gap between germline ends came to 11 bases. Looked up from germline, CDR1 is SGHVS and CDR2 is FNYEAQ. The CDR3 is 15 residues long. This chain's CDR3 is CASSLQDSPTDTQYF. CDR3 bases: TGTGCCAGCAGCTTACAGGACAGCCCCACAGATACGCAGTATTTT.

The J gene is TRBJ2-1, the V gene TRBV28; maybe TRBD2 (7 bases). The CDR3 is made up of 15 amino acids. Germline V gives CDR1 MDHEN, CDR2 SYDVKM. V was pared by 3 bases and J by 2 bases, with 11 bases between. As DNA, the CDR3 is TGTGCCAGCAGTTTGGGGGGGGCGGCCTACAATGAGCAGTTCTTC. Residues: CASSLGGAAYNEQFF.

This chain uses TRBV25-1 with TRBJ1-4; possibly TRBD1 for D (5 bases). The germline gives CDR1 MGHDK, CDR2 SYGVNS. CDR3 length equals 16 residues. V shed 2 bases and J shed 3 bases, with 13 bases lying between them. The CDR3 DNA reads as TGTGCCAGCAGTGAAAGGGGCCTCGGAGCTAATGAAAAACTGTTTTTT. Protein sequence: CASSERGLGANEKLFF.

This clone was seen a handful of times. The chain is built from TRBV13 and TRBJ2-7; D is uncertain. Germline V lookup: CDR1 PRHDT, CDR2 FYEKMQ (reference sequence). Trimming took off 2 bases at V and 2 bases at J, with 22 bases between the two ends. This CDR3 region has 18 residues. The CDR3 sequence: CASSLYSWGFSTTYEQYF. Written as DNA, the CDR3 is TGTGCCAGCAGCTTATACTCTTGGGGTTTTTCTACTACCTACGAGCAGTACTTC.

The chain combines TRBV7-9 with TRBJ1-1; D gene unclear. The CDR3 length is 13 residues. Trimming cost V 4 bases and J 6 bases, with 12 bases left between them. Germline V gives CDR1 SEHNR, CDR2 FQNEAQ (reference sequence). The CDR3 DNA reads TGTGCCAGCAGCTCAACCCTGGACCCTGAAGCTTTCTTT. Protein product: CASSSTLDPEAFF.

The J gene is TRBJ1-1, the V gene TRBV19; 7 positions match TRBD1. Losses at the gene ends were 1 base for V and 7 bases for J; bases not matched to a gene: 9. CDR3 size: 15 residues. Germline values: CDR1 LNHDA, CDR2 SQIVND (reference sequence). The CDR3 loop is CASSIGGGASREAFF. DNA of the CDR3: TGTGCCAGTAGTATAGGAGGGGGCGCTTCTCGTGAAGCTTTCTTT.

This rearrangement joins TRBV4-1 to TRBJ2-7; tentatively, D is TRBD1 (5 bases). This CDR3 has 13 residues. The germline V gene encodes CDR1 MGHRA and CDR2 YSYEKL. V was pared by 4 bases and J by 0 bases, with 7 bases between. The CDR3 sequence is CASSPGNSYEQYF. The CDR3 bases are TGCGCCAGCAGCCCAGGGAACTCCTACGAGCAGTACTTC.

The rearrangement joins TRBV3-1 (or the pseudogene TRBV3-2) to TRBJ2-3, with D tentatively TRBD2 (5 bases). Germline CDR1 reads LGHDT; CDR2 reads YNNKEL (reference sequence). Trimming took off 0 bases at V and 4 bases at J, with 8 bases between the two ends. This CDR3 spans 14 amino acids. The DNA for the CDR3 is TGTGCCAGCAGCCAAGATCGGAGGTCAGATACGCAGTATTTT. Translated, it gives CASSQDRRSDTQYF.

The sample holds a few counts of this clone. V usage is TRBV11-2 and J usage is TRBJ1-1; D uncertain. The CDR3 spans 12 residues. V was trimmed by 4 bases and J by 7 bases, leaving 10 bases between them. Germline V CDR1 and CDR2: SGHAT, FQNNGV. Here the CDR3 DNA reads TGTGCCAGCAGCTCCCGACGGCTTGAAGCTTTCTTT. Translation: CASSSRRLEAFF.

This clone was counted once. CDR3 nucleotide sequence: TGTGCCAGCAGCCCGTACCAAGAGACCCAGTACTTC. Amino acids: CASSPYQETQYF. The chain has TRBV5-6 and TRBJ2-5; D is undetermined. The CDR3 totals 12 residues. Germline V lookup: CDR1 SGHDT, CDR2 YYEEEE. The V end was cut by 4 bases, the J end by 0 bases, with 4 bases between. Supplemented by reference TRBV5-6 and TRBJ2-5, the full variable domain reads DAGVTQSPTHLIKTRGQQVTLRCSPKSGHDTVSWYQQALGQGPQFIFQYYEEEERQRGNFPDRFSGHQFPNYSSELNVNALLLGDSALYLCASSPYQETQYFGPGTRLLVL.

The gene calls are TRBV5-6 and TRBJ2-5; D is ambiguous. V was cut by 2 bases and J by 0 bases, with 8 bases left in between. Germline V gene sequence: CDR1 SGHDT, CDR2 YYEEEE. This CDR3 is 14 amino acids long. The chain's CDR3 is CASSFSSYQETQYF. The CDR3 coding sequence is TGTGCCAGCAGCTTTTCCAGCTACCAAGAGACCCAGTACTTC.

The V and J genes are TRBV28 and TRBJ1-2, with TRBD1 matching 7 bases. The trim removed 7 bases at V and 1 base at J, leaving 15 bases unmatched. The CDR3 loop spans 17 amino acids. Looked up from germline, CDR1 is MDHEN and CDR2 is SYDVKM. CDR3 amino acids: CASTRLLFGQVNYGYTF. Written as DNA, the CDR3 is TGTGCCAGCACCCGTTTGCTCTTTGGACAGGTTAACTATGGCTACACCTTC.

Comments on this clone: Other DNA sequences within the sample encode an identical CDR3. The chain joins TRBV9 to TRBJ2-3; D call uncertain. V lost 0 bases and J lost 4, with 6 bases in between. Germline CDR1 SGDLS, CDR2 YYNGEE. CDR3 length equals 13 residues. The CDR3 sequence is CASSVEVPDTQYF. Written as DNA, the CDR3 is TGTGCCAGCAGCGTAGAGGTGCCAGATACGCAGTATTTT.

The J gene is TRBJ2-1, the V gene TRBV20-1; D gene ambiguous. Looked up from germline, CDR1 is DFQATT and CDR2 is SNEGSKA (reference sequence). The ends were cut back, 1 base at V and 12 bases at J, with 10 bases in the middle. This CDR3 has 11 amino acids. CDR3 DNA: TGCAGTGCTAGAGCGCCTCCCGGGCAGTTCTTC. This gives the protein CSARAPPGQFF.

The chain links TRBV19 to TRBJ1-2; D call uncertain. CDR1 is LNHDA and CDR2 is SQIVND in the germline V gene (reference sequence). V was clipped by 3 bases and J by 7 bases, with 15 bases between them. The CDR3 runs 14 residues. The CDR3 loop reads CASSMTRTVTGYTF. DNA for the CDR3: TGTGCCAGTAGTATGACCCGAACAGTTACTGGCTACACCTTC.